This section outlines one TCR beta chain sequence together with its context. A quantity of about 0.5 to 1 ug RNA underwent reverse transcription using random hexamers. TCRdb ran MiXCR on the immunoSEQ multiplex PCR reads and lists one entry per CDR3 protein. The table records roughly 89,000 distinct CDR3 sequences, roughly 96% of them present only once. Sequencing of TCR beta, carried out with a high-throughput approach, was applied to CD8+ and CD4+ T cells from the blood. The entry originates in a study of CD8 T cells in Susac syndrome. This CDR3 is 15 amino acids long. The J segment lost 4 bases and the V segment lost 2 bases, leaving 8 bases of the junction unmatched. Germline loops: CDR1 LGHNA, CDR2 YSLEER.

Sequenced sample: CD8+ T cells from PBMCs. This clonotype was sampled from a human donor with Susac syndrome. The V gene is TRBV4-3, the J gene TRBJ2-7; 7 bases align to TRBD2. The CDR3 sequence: CASSQWTTGGYEQYF. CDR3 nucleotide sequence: TGCGCCAGCAGCCAATGGACAACCGGGGGGTACGAGCAGTACTTC.